The 21 T cell receptor beta chains in this list originate from one sample, sequenced in a study of cytomegalovirus exposure and HLA in healthy donors. 13 Jbeta primers and 60 Vbeta primers were used for the PCR. Profiled with immunoSEQ multiplex PCR; TCRdb holds only in-frame clones, not every one. The sample includes about 130,000 clones, more than 65% of them seen just once. Specimen: PBMCs. The receptors stem from a woman aged 55-70 years in good health and CMV-seropositive.

The V and J genes are TRBV4-1 and TRBJ2-1; a weak D match, TRBD2 (7 bases). Trimming took 0 bases from V and 1 from J, leaving 16 bases between them. CDR1 and CDR2 from the germline V gene are MGHRA and YSYEKL. The CDR3 totals 18 residues. CDR3 amino acids: CASSQDPAGALSYNEQFF. CDR3 DNA: TGCGCCAGCAGCCAAGATCCGGCGGGGGCCCTATCCTACAATGAGCAGTTCTTC.

This clone was observed a handful of times. The chain couples TRBV14 to TRBJ1-2; D is unresolved. The V and J ends lost 1 base and 4 bases respectively, with 4 bases between them. Germline values: CDR1 SGHDN, CDR2 FVKESK. The CDR3 is made up of 12 amino acids. The CDR3 DNA reads as TGTGCCAGCAGCCAAGGTATCTATGGCTACACCTTC. It encodes CASSQGIYGYTF. Full variable domain (outside the CDR3, taken from reference TRBV14 and TRBJ1-2): EAGVTQFPSHSVIEKGQTVTLRCDPISGHDNLYWYRRVMGKEIKFLLHFVKESKQDESGMPNNRFLAERTGGTYSTLKVQPAELEDSGVYFCASSQGIYGYTFGSGTRLTVV.

The chain uses TRBV6-1 and TRBJ2-7; 7 bases line up with TRBD1. After removal of 5 bases from V and 1 base from J, the junction contained 5 bases not matched to a gene. The germline V gene has CDR1 MNHNS and CDR2 SASEGT. The CDR3 is 14 amino acids. Here the CDR3 DNA reads TGTGCCAGCAGTCCGGACAGGAAGTCCTACGAGCAGTACTTC. Translated, it gives CASSPDRKSYEQYF.

This clone was recorded a few times. The chain recombines TRBV6-5 with TRBJ1-4; 10 positions match TRBD1. Germline lookup yields CDR1 MNHEY and CDR2 SVGAGI. Losses at the gene ends were 7 bases for V and 8 bases for J; bases not matched to a gene: 7. This CDR3 has 14 amino acids. The CDR3 reads CASTDRGRPEKLFF. The CDR3 DNA sequence: TGTGCCAGCACCGACAGGGGGCGCCCGGAAAAACTGTTTTTT.

V usage is TRBV27 and J usage is TRBJ2-7; 8 bases agree with TRBD1. There are 16 residues in the CDR3. The germline CDR1 and CDR2 sequences are MNHEY and SMNVEV (reference sequence). The ends lost 6 bases at V and 5 bases at J; junction bases unmatched: 15. CDR3 in DNA: TGTGCCAGCAGCCCCCTCAGAGGACAGGGTCTGCACGAGCAGTACTTC. This codes for CASSPLRGQGLHEQYF.

The chain is built from TRBV5-1 and TRBJ1-2, with a weak D call TRBD1 (5 bases). Trimming took off 4 bases at V and 7 bases at J, with 17 bases between the two ends. The CDR3 covers 14 residues. Germline lookup yields CDR1 SGHRS and CDR2 YFSETQ. The CDR3, as DNA: TGCGCCAGCAGCGAGGCACGTGGTACAGGTGGCTACACCTTC. This codes for CASSEARGTGGYTF. The variable domain in full, completed from reference TRBV5-1 and TRBJ1-2, reads KAGVTQTPRYLIKTRGQQVTLSCSPISGHRSVSWYQQTPGQGLQFLFEYFSETQRNKGNFPGRFSGRQFSNSRSEMNVSTLELGDSALYLCASSEARGTGGYTFGSGTRLTVV.

The rearrangement links TRBV2 to TRBJ1-6; D is undetermined. V was trimmed by 7 bases and J by 8 bases, leaving 12 bases between them. The CDR3 length is 13 residues. From germline, CDR1 is SNHLY and CDR2 FYNNEI. In nucleotides, the CDR3 is TGTGCCAGCACTCAGAACCGGGATTCACCCCTCCACTTT. Encoded protein: CASTQNRDSPLHF.

This sequence joins TRBV6-5 and TRBJ1-5; perhaps TRBD1 as D (5 bases). The CDR3 consists of 14 residues. Germline CDR1 and CDR2: MNHEY and SVGAGI. V lost 4 bases and J lost 7, with 14 bases in between. CDR3 sequence (DNA): TGTGCCAGCAGTTTACCCCAGGGTATGCAGCCCCAGCATTTT. Encoded protein: CASSLPQGMQPQHF.

The V and J genes are TRBV19 and TRBJ1-1; TRBD1 might be the D (6 bases). The germline V and J ends were trimmed by 11 bases and 0 bases, with 16 bases remaining between them. CDR1 is LNHDA and CDR2 is SQIVND in the germline V gene (reference sequence). The CDR3 sequence is 14 residues long. CDR3 loop: CASLTGPLNTEAFF. CDR3 DNA sequence: TGTGCCTCGTTGACAGGTCCGTTGAACACTGAAGCTTTCTTT.

V usage is TRBV10-3 and J usage is TRBJ2-2; possibly TRBD1 for D (6 bases). CDR1 ENHRY and CDR2 SYGVKD come from the germline V gene. CDR3 size: 13 residues. The V end was cut by 8 bases, the J end by 4 bases, with 11 bases between. This chain's CDR3 is CAILGTSTGELFF. The CDR3 region has the DNA TGTGCCATCCTGGGGACATCCACCGGGGAGCTGTTTTTT.

The chain carries TRBV5-6 and TRBJ2-5; 10 nucleotides align to TRBD1. The CDR3 spans 15 residues. Germline V gives CDR1 SGHDT, CDR2 YYEEEE. J gave up 5 bases and V 2 bases, and 6 bases lay outside the gene matches. CDR3 protein: CASSFDRGREETQYF. In DNA, the CDR3 is TGTGCCAGCAGCTTTGACAGGGGGCGAGAGGAGACCCAGTACTTC.

This rearrangement joins TRBV5-4 to TRBJ2-5; D possibly corresponds to TRBD2 (6 bases). Germline lookup yields CDR1 SGHNT and CDR2 YYREEE (reference sequence). Trimming shortened V by 7 bases and J by 4 bases, and 14 bases separated the two germline ends. The CDR3 consists of 13 residues. The CDR3 nucleotides are TGTGCCAGCGCCAGAGGGACTGTAGAGACCCAGTACTTC. This sequence encodes CASARGTVETQYF.

This rearrangement joins TRBV4-2 to TRBJ2-7; D is perhaps TRBD2 (6 bases). The CDR3 has 15 residues. Germline lookup yields CDR1 LGHNA and CDR2 YNFKEQ. V was pared by 0 bases and J by 3 bases, with 12 bases between. Written as DNA, the CDR3 is TGTGCCAGCAGCCAAGATGAACGGGGGAGCTACGAGCAGTACTTC. Its protein is CASSQDERGSYEQYF.

The CDR3 loop is CASSTPPGALFWNQPQHF. The CDR3 DNA follows: TGTGCCAGTAGTACCCCCCCAGGGGCCCTCTTTTGGAATCAGCCCCAGCATTTT. The V call is TRBV19, the J call TRBJ1-5, with D tentatively TRBD1 (6 bases). The ends were cut back, 4 bases at V and 4 bases at J, with 23 bases in the middle. CDR1 is LNHDA and CDR2 is SQIVND in the germline V gene (reference sequence). The CDR3 is made up of 18 amino acids.

This clone has more than one count but fewer than ten. The chain recombines TRBV19 with TRBJ2-1, with 14 bases aligning to TRBD2. With V trimmed by 4 bases and J by 4 bases, 9 bases remained unmatched. Germline CDR1 is LNHDA and CDR2 is SQIVND (reference sequence). This CDR3 region has 18 residues. CDR3: CASSRATSGGAYYNEQFF. The CDR3 DNA reads TGTGCCAGTAGTAGGGCGACTAGCGGGGGGGCATATTACAATGAGCAGTTCTTC.

The CDR3 nucleotides are TGTGCCAGCAATCGTGACAGGGGGTCTGGCAATGAGCAGTTCTTC. Translation: CASNRDRGSGNEQFF. The chain carries TRBV6-5 and TRBJ2-1; 9 bases agree with TRBD1. The germline CDR1 and CDR2 sequences are MNHEY and SVGAGI. V dropped 7 bases and J dropped 6; count of bases not matched to a gene: 10. The length of the CDR3 is 15 residues.

J is TRBJ2-7 and V is TRBV5-1; D perhaps matches TRBD1 (6 bases). The V end lost 4 bases, the J end lost 0 bases, and 11 bases lay between the germline ends. Germline-derived CDR1 and CDR2 are SGHRS and YFSETQ. This CDR3 has 14 residues. The CDR3 loop is CASSPGQNSYEQYF. CDR3 DNA sequence: TGCGCCAGCAGCCCTGGACAGAACTCCTACGAGCAGTACTTC.

V is TRBV7-9 and J is TRBJ1-4, with 9 bases aligning to TRBD1. The CDR3 runs to 16 residues. CDR1 is SEHNR, CDR2 FQNEAQ, per germline (reference sequence). Unmatched junction bases numbered 4, after V lost 5 bases and J lost 0 bases. In DNA, the CDR3 is TGTGCCAGCAGCGCGGGACAGGGAACAACTAATGAAAAACTGTTTTTT. It specifies CASSAGQGTTNEKLFF.

This chain uses TRBV7-8 with TRBJ2-5, with 9 nucleotides matching TRBD2. The V gene end was trimmed by 0 bases and the J gene end by 2 bases; junction bases not matched to a gene: 4. The germline CDR1 and CDR2 sequences are SGHVS and FQNEAQ. The CDR3 consists of 16 residues. CDR3 protein: CASSLAGGGGQETQYF. In nucleotides, the CDR3 is TGTGCCAGCAGCTTAGCTGGCGGGGGGGGGCAAGAGACCCAGTACTTC.

The CDR3 is CASRNRGATEAFF. CDR3 DNA: TGTGCCAGCAGGAACAGGGGGGCCACTGAAGCTTTCTTT. The chain employs TRBV2 and TRBJ1-1, with TRBD1 matching over 8 bases. CDR1 SNHLY and CDR2 FYNNEI come from the germline V gene. With V trimmed by 6 bases and J by 4 bases, 4 bases remained unmatched. The CDR3 consists of 13 residues.

The chain employs TRBV6-1 and TRBJ2-5, with 10 bases matching TRBD2. The V gene's germline CDR1 is MNHNS and CDR2 SASEGT. The CDR3 totals 14 residues. V lost 5 bases, J lost 4 bases, and 4 bases stayed unmatched. CDR3 protein: CASSSGGAAETQYF. As DNA, the CDR3 is TGTGCCAGCAGTAGCGGGGGGGCTGCAGAGACCCAGTACTTC.